The clone carrying this TCR beta chain was seen repeatedly, ten times or more. The junction does not match germline at one end; this may be a read error. The data derive from a study of T-cell memory formation after mild COVID-19. Germline lookup yields CDR1 MGHDK and CDR2 SYGVNS. The CDR3 is 14 residues long. One entry per CDR3 protein, called by TCRdb with MiXCR from the 5' RACE reads. The table records about 350,000 distinct CDR3 sequences, roughly 15% of them present only once. V and J are TRBV25-1 and TRBJ1-4; D remains ambiguous. The sequenced sample was PBMCs or a T cell subset sorted from them (not recorded which). The TCR was taken from a man younger than 35 who had mild COVID-19 (a few samples of this study predate the infection). Cell type and time point are not known. As DNA, the CDR3 is TGTGCCAGCAGTGCGACGAGGACTAGTGAAAAACTGTTTTTT. It encodes CASSATRTSEKLFF.